This T cell receptor (beta chain) was sequenced for a study of CD8 T cells in Susac syndrome. CDR3 size: 16 residues. Germline CDR1 KGHSH, CDR2 LQKENI. Trimming took 2 bases from V and 5 from J; bases not matched to a gene: 9. Reverse transcription of 0.5 to 1 ug RNA was performed with random hexamers. The amplification used immunoSEQ multiplex PCR on TCR beta CDR3; it spanned 54 Vbeta and 13 Jbeta. TCRdb called the immunoSEQ multiplex PCR reads again in MiXCR, with one record for every CDR3 protein. The table lists a few hundred thousand distinct CDR3 sequences, just over 90% of them singletons, with approximately 0.065% in the top ten. TCR beta sequencing covered blood CD8+ and CD4+ T cells. Stable or active relapsing-remitting multiple sclerosis, untreated and meeting revised McDonald criteria, defined the controls. The TEMRA cells underwent FACS enrichment, while the CD8+ and CD4+ T cells underwent negative isolation.

Source material: CD4+ T cells from PBMCs. The V gene is TRBV18, the J gene TRBJ2-1, with TRBD2 matching over 7 bases. This receptor was obtained from a human donor with multiple sclerosis. The CDR3 DNA reads as TGTGCCAGCTCACCATTCCCCGGGAGGATAGACAATGAGCAGTTCTTC. Translating it yields CASSPFPGRIDNEQFF. Combining the CDR3 with reference TRBV18 and TRBJ2-1 gives the whole variable domain NAGVMQNPRHLVRRRGQEARLRCSPMKGHSHVYWYRQLPEEGLKFMVYLQKENIIDESGMPKERFSAEFPKEGPSILRIQQVVRGDSAAYFCASSPFPGRIDNEQFFGPGTRLTVL.